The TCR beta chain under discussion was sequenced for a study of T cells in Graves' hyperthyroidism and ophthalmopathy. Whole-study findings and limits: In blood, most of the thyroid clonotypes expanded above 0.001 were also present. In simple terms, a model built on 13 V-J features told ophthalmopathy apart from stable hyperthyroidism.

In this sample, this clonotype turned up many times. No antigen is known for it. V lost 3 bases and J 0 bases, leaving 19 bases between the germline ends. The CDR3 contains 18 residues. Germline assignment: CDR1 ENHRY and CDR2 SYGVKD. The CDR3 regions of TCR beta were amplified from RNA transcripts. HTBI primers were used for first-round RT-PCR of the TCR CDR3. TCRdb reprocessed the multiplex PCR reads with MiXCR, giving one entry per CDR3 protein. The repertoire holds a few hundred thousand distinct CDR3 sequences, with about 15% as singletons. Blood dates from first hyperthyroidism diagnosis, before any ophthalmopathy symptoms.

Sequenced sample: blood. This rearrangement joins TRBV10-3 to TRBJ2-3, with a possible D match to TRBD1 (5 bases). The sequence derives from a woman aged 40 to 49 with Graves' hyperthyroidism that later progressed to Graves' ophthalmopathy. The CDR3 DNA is TGTGCCATCAGTGATCCAACCCTCCCTGGGGCTAGCACAGATACGCAGTATTTT. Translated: CAISDPTLPGASTDTQYF.